This T cell receptor (beta chain) was recorded in a study of radiation and T cells in renal cell carcinoma. On the study more broadly: Nephrectomy followed 15 Gy stereotactic body radiation by 4 weeks. Overall study findings and caveats: In blood, top tumor clones expanded by 2 weeks, shrinking by 4.

Comments on this clone: The target antigen is unknown.

Trimming took 2 bases from V and 3 from J, leaving 4 bases between them. The CDR3 has 12 amino acids. Germline assignment: CDR1 SGDLS and CDR2 YYNGEE. Time point: blood 2 weeks post-SBRT. Treatment reported: 15 Gy SBRT to primary tumor, nephrectomy 4 weeks later. After SBRT, blood was collected at 2 and 4 weeks, plus baseline. Clear cell pathology was present in this patient's renal cell carcinoma. Using immunoSEQ multiplex PCR, the repertoire was profiled, and TCRdb retains in-frame clones only, with some absent. Of around 70,000 clones detected, 82% appear once; the ten largest clones hold 5.5% to 7.5%.

The rearrangement uses TRBV9 and TRBJ2-3; D not certain. Sequencing was performed on blood, taken from a patient whose treatment included radiotherapy and nephrectomy. The TCR sequence derives from a man between 60 and 70 years old with renal cell carcinoma. CDR3 nucleotides: TGTGCCAGCAGCGTGATGACAGATACGCAGTATTTT. The encoded protein is CASSVMTDTQYF.